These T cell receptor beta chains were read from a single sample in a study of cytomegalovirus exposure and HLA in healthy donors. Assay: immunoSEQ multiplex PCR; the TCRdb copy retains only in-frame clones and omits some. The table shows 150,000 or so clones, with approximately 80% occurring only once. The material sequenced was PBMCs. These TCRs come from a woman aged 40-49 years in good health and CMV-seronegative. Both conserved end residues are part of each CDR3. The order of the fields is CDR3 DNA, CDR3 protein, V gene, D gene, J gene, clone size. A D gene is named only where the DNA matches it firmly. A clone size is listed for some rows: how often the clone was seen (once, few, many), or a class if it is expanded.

cdr3_nt: TGTGCCATCAGTGTTGGGAGCACTGAAGCTTTCTTT; cdr3_aa: CAISVGSTEAFF; v_call: TRBV10-3; d_call: -; j_call: TRBJ1-1; clone_size: -
cdr3_nt: TGTGCCACCTACGGGATGGCCACTGAAGCTTTCTTT; cdr3_aa: CATYGMATEAFF; v_call: TRBV28; d_call: -; j_call: TRBJ1-1; clone_size: -
cdr3_nt: TGTGCCACCGTGGGGGGAGGTAATGAAAAACTGTTTTTT; cdr3_aa: CATVGGGNEKLFF; v_call: TRBV28; d_call: -; j_call: TRBJ1-4; clone_size: -
cdr3_nt: TGTGCCAGCAGCCCCAACGAGGCAGGGGGAGCTGGCTACACCTTC; cdr3_aa: CASSPNEAGGAGYTF; v_call: TRBV7-8; d_call: TRBD1; j_call: TRBJ1-2; clone_size: -
cdr3_nt: TGTGCCAGCAGTTCCCCGACAGGGGGCACAGATACGCAGTATTTT; cdr3_aa: CASSSPTGGTDTQYF; v_call: TRBV6-6; d_call: TRBD1; j_call: TRBJ2-3; clone_size: many
cdr3_nt: TGTGCCAGCAGCTTAGCGGCAGGGGTGGGGGAGCAGTACTTC; cdr3_aa: CASSLAAGVGEQYF; v_call: TRBV7-2; d_call: -; j_call: TRBJ2-7; clone_size: -
cdr3_nt: TGTGCCAGCAGTGAAATGGGGGGGCTGACCTACGAGCAGTACTTC; cdr3_aa: CASSEMGGLTYEQYF; v_call: TRBV6-1; d_call: -; j_call: TRBJ2-7; clone_size: -
cdr3_nt: TGTGCCAGCAGCTTAGCCCCGGGACAGGGGGCTGGATACACCTTC; cdr3_aa: CASSLAPGQGAGYTF; v_call: TRBV7-2; d_call: TRBD1; j_call: TRBJ1-2; clone_size: few
cdr3_nt: TGTGCCAGCAGAGAAGGGCGGGAGTCCCACGAGCAGTACTTC; cdr3_aa: CASREGRESHEQYF; v_call: TRBV27; d_call: TRBD2; j_call: TRBJ2-7; clone_size: -
cdr3_nt: TGCAGCGCCCTGGGAGATCTCAATCAGCCCCAGCATTTT; cdr3_aa: CSALGDLNQPQHF; v_call: TRBV29-1; d_call: -; j_call: TRBJ1-5; clone_size: -
cdr3_nt: TGTGCCAGCAGCCTGCCCCAGGGCTGGGGCTACACCTTC; cdr3_aa: CASSLPQGWGYTF; v_call: TRBV5-6; d_call: -; j_call: TRBJ1-2; clone_size: -
cdr3_nt: TGTGCCAGCAGTTTATCTTGGGGCGAGCAGTTCTTC; cdr3_aa: CASSLSWGEQFF; v_call: TRBV27; d_call: -; j_call: TRBJ2-1; clone_size: -
cdr3_nt: TGCAGCGTTGAAGATCCAGAGGCAGGGGCTTGGTCAAGGGAGCTGTTTTTT; cdr3_aa: CSVEDPEAGAWSRELFF; v_call: TRBV29-1; d_call: -; j_call: TRBJ2-2; clone_size: few
cdr3_nt: TGTGCTAGCAGCCCCGACCGGGGCAATGAGCAGTTCTTC; cdr3_aa: CASSPDRGNEQFF; v_call: TRBV7-7; d_call: -; j_call: TRBJ2-1; clone_size: -
cdr3_nt: TGTGCCAGCAGTGTGATGGGACAGGGGACACCGGGTGAAAAACTGTTTTTT; cdr3_aa: CASSVMGQGTPGEKLFF; v_call: TRBV6-4; d_call: TRBD1; j_call: TRBJ1-4; clone_size: -
cdr3_nt: TGTGCCAGCACCACGCCCCGCGGGACCCAGTACTTC; cdr3_aa: CASTTPRGTQYF; v_call: TRBV2; d_call: -; j_call: TRBJ2-5; clone_size: -
cdr3_nt: TGCAGCGCCCCCGGGAGGTCAAACACCGGGGAGCTGTTTTTT; cdr3_aa: CSAPGRSNTGELFF; v_call: TRBV29-1; d_call: TRBD2; j_call: TRBJ2-2; clone_size: -
cdr3_nt: TGTGCCAGTAGTAAGGGACTAGCGGGGTCGTCAGAGACCCAGTACTTC; cdr3_aa: CASSKGLAGSSETQYF; v_call: TRBV19; d_call: TRBD2; j_call: TRBJ2-5; clone_size: -
cdr3_nt: TGCGCCAGCAGCCCTTTCGGAGGGGACAATGAAAAACTGTTTTTT; cdr3_aa: CASSPFGGDNEKLFF; v_call: TRBV5-1; d_call: -; j_call: TRBJ1-4; clone_size: -
cdr3_nt: TGTGCCACCAGAGGGACAGGGGGTGCCGGGGAGCTGTTTTTT; cdr3_aa: CATRGTGGAGELFF; v_call: TRBV10-3; d_call: TRBD1; j_call: TRBJ2-2; clone_size: -
cdr3_nt: TGTGCCAGCAGCCCAGCCTCTAGCTTTTACAATGAGCAGTTCTTC; cdr3_aa: CASSPASSFYNEQFF; v_call: TRBV7-6; d_call: -; j_call: TRBJ2-1; clone_size: once
cdr3_nt: TGTGCCAGCAGTTCCCCGTTGGACACCTACGAGCAGTACTTC; cdr3_aa: CASSSPLDTYEQYF; v_call: TRBV6-5; d_call: -; j_call: TRBJ2-7; clone_size: -
cdr3_nt: TGTGCCAGCAGCCCACAGGGGGTAAGCAATCAGCCCCAGCATTTT; cdr3_aa: CASSPQGVSNQPQHF; v_call: TRBV7-2; d_call: TRBD1; j_call: TRBJ1-5; clone_size: -
cdr3_nt: TGTGCCAGCAGCTTACGCAGGTCTGGCACAGATACGCAGTATTTT; cdr3_aa: CASSLRRSGTDTQYF; v_call: TRBV7-2; d_call: -; j_call: TRBJ2-3; clone_size: -
cdr3_nt: TGCAGCGTTGTGGGACAGACTAACTATGGCTACACCTTC; cdr3_aa: CSVVGQTNYGYTF; v_call: TRBV29-1; d_call: TRBD1; j_call: TRBJ1-2; clone_size: few